The present TCR beta chain was sequenced within a study of technical replicates of blood from a few donors. The length of the CDR3 is 15 residues. V shed 3 bases and J 3 bases; nucleotides not matched to a gene: 6. Germline-derived CDR1 and CDR2 are MNHEY and SMNVEV (reference sequence). Generated by immunoSEQ multiplex PCR, the TCRdb table keeps only in-frame clones and is missing some. The sample has under 70,000 clones, roughly nine tenths seen once. The genes are TRBV27 and TRBJ2-7; 9 nucleotides align to TRBD2. This clonotype was sampled from a human donor in good health. Some clones in this sample may be carry-over from other donors' samples. The source material was PBMCs. The CDR3 protein is CASSFQAGGIYEQYF. CDR3 sequence (DNA): TGTGCCAGCAGTTTCCAAGCGGGAGGTATCTACGAGCAGTACTTC.